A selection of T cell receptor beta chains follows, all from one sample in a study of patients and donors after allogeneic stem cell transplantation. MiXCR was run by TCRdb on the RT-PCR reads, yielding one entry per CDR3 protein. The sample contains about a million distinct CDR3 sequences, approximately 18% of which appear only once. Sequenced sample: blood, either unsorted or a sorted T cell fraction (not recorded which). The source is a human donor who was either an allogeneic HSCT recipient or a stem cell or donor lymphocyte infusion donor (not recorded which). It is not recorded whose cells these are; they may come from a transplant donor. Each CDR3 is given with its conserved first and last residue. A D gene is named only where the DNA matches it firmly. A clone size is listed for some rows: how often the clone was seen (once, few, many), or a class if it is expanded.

TGTGCCACGGCTGGGACAGGACGTAAGAACATTCAGTACTTC	CATAGTGRKNIQYF	TRBV15	TRBJ2-4	TRBD1	few
TGTGCCAGCAGCCAAGGGGGCAAGCGTCTCCCTTACGAGCAGTACTTC	CASSQGGKRLPYEQYF	TRBV7-2	TRBJ2-7	TRBD1	few
TGTGCCTGGAGTGTAAGCCGGGGCTATAGCAATCAGCCCCAGCATTTT	CAWSVSRGYSNQPQHF	TRBV30	TRBJ1-5	NA	few
TGTGCCAGCAGTTTGGGACGAGTAACCTACGAGCAGTACTTC	CASSLGRVTYEQYF	TRBV6-5	TRBJ2-7	NA	many
TGCGCCAGCAGCCAAGATCAGGGGACGGTGAAAAACATTCAGTACTTC	CASSQDQGTVKNIQYF	TRBV4-1	TRBJ2-4	NA	NA
TGTGCCATCAGTGTGGACCGCTTTGGCTACACCTTC	CAISVDRFGYTF	TRBV10-3	TRBJ1-2	NA	NA
TGTGCCAGTAGTATGGGCGTGGGGAATGGCTACACCTTC	CASSMGVGNGYTF	TRBV19	TRBJ1-2	NA	NA
TGTGCCAGCAGCTTCAGCAGGGCCGCTAACTATGGCTACACCTTC	CASSFSRAANYGYTF	TRBV11-2	TRBJ1-2	NA	NA
TGCGCCAGCAGCCCAGGGAGAGGCACCGGGGAGCTGTTTTTT	CASSPGRGTGELFF	TRBV4-1	TRBJ2-2	NA	many
TGCAGCGCCAACTGGAGGCTAGACTTCAATGAGCAGTTCTTC	CSANWRLDFNEQFF	TRBV29-1	TRBJ2-1	NA	few
TGTGCCAGCAGCTTAGATCGCGGGAATATCTACGAGCAGTACTTC	CASSLDRGNIYEQYF	TRBV11-2	TRBJ2-7	NA	NA
TGTGCCAGCAGCGTAGGGCCCGACGGGGTAAATGAGCAGTTCTTC	CASSVGPDGVNEQFF	TRBV9	TRBJ2-1	NA	few
TGTGCTAGTGGTTTATCGACAGGGGGTTCAGGTGGGGCCAACGTCCTGACTTTC	CASGLSTGGSGGANVLTF	TRBV12-5	TRBJ2-6	TRBD1	few
TGTGCCAGCAGCATAACGGGGGGGCGGGCTTACAATGAGCAGTTCTTC	CASSITGGRAYNEQFF	TRBV7-9	TRBJ2-1	TRBD2	NA
TGTGCCAGCAGTTGGACTAGCGAGACCTACGAGCAGTACTTC	CASSWTSETYEQYF	TRBV12-3/TRBV12-4	TRBJ2-7	TRBD2	few
TGTGCCAGCAGTCTTAACAGGGACGGGGAGCTGTTTTTT	CASSLNRDGELFF	TRBV27	TRBJ2-2	NA	NA
TGCGCGAGCCGTGGTGCGGGAGTTGGCGAGCAGTACTTC	CASRGAGVGEQYF	TRBV12-3/TRBV12-4	TRBJ2-7	TRBD2	NA
TGTGCCAGCAGTACAAAGGGCACTGAAGCTTTCTTT	CASSTKGTEAFF	TRBV6-5	TRBJ1-1	NA	few
TGTGCCAGCAGTTATCACTACGAAGAGCAGTTCTTC	CASSYHYEEQFF	TRBV3-1	TRBJ2-1	NA	few
TGTGCCAGCTCACCGACCGACTCTGGAAACACCATATATTTT	CASSPTDSGNTIYF	TRBV18	TRBJ1-3	NA	NA
TGTGCCAGCGGACAGGCACCCTATGGCTACACCTTC	CASGQAPYGYTF	TRBV11-2	TRBJ1-2	TRBD1	few
TGTGCCACCAGTGTCCGGGGAGCGGAGACCCAGTACTTC	CATSVRGAETQYF	TRBV24-1	TRBJ2-5	NA	NA
TGTGCCAGCAGCCCGGGGACAGCAAACATTCAGTACTTC	CASSPGTANIQYF	TRBV7-9	TRBJ2-4	TRBD1	NA
TGTGCCAGCAGTCAGGGCCATTATCAGCCCCAGCATTTT	CASSQGHYQPQHF	TRBV12-3/TRBV12-4	TRBJ1-5	NA	NA
TGTGCCAGCGTAACAGGGGATGGTTCCTACAATGAGCAGTTCTTC	CASVTGDGSYNEQFF	TRBV12-3/TRBV12-4	TRBJ2-1	TRBD1	NA
TGTGCTAGTGGTTTGGTACAAGGAAGGGGCACTGAAGCTTTCTTT	CASGLVQGRGTEAFF	TRBV12-5	TRBJ1-1	NA	few
TGTGCCAGCAGTTTTTCGACTCCCGGGACAGACAACACCGGGGAGCTGTTTTTT	CASSFSTPGTDNTGELFF	TRBV27	TRBJ2-2	TRBD1	NA
TGCGCCAGCAGCGACGGACAGGGAAGGGTTCAGCCCCAGCATTTT	CASSDGQGRVQPQHF	TRBV5-1	TRBJ1-5	TRBD1	few
TGTGCCAGCAGCTCCGGGACTTCGACTGAAGCTTTCTTT	CASSSGTSTEAFF	TRBV11-2	TRBJ1-1	NA	few
TGCGCCAGCAGCCAAGGGGCCTACATGGCCCTCCACTTT	CASSQGAYMALHF	TRBV4-3	TRBJ1-6	NA	few
TGTGCCAGCAGCTTAGCAGGGACAGGGGACGGCTACACCTTC	CASSLAGTGDGYTF	TRBV7-6	TRBJ1-2	TRBD1	NA
TGTGCCAGCAGTCCCAACCGGGACTACAATGAGCAGTTCTTC	CASSPNRDYNEQFF	TRBV12-3/TRBV12-4	TRBJ2-1	NA	many
TGTGCCAGCAGTTACGGTTTAGGGGGGGCCACTAATAGCAATCAGCCCCAGCATTTT	CASSYGLGGATNSNQPQHF	TRBV6-5	TRBJ1-5	NA	once
TGCAGTGCTAGAGATAACGATTTTGGGACAGAAGCTTTCTTT	CSARDNDFGTEAFF	TRBV20-1	TRBJ1-1	NA	NA
TGTGCCAGCAGCTTGTTTAGTGATGTCCTAGGCGAGCAGTACTTC	CASSLFSDVLGEQYF	TRBV5-5	TRBJ2-7	NA	NA
TGTGCCAGCAGTTTTACCAGGGGGCTCGGGTCACCCCTCCACTTT	CASSFTRGLGSPLHF	TRBV12-3/TRBV12-4	TRBJ1-6	TRBD1	NA
TGCGCCAGCAGCTTGGACAGGGGGCTTCTCGCAGATACGCAGTATTTT	CASSLDRGLLADTQYF	TRBV5-1	TRBJ2-3	TRBD1	few
TGTGCCAGCACTCCGTGGGGTTTGGGTTACGAGCAGTACTTC	CASTPWGLGYEQYF	TRBV7-2	TRBJ2-7	NA	NA
TGTGCCAGTAGTACCGGCTTCGTGGCCCAGTACACAGATACGCAGTATTTT	CASSTGFVAQYTDTQYF	TRBV19	TRBJ2-3	NA	once
TGCGCCAGCAGACCGCTTGGGACAGGGGAAAACTATGGCTACACCTTC	CASRPLGTGENYGYTF	TRBV4-1	TRBJ1-2	TRBD1	NA
TGTGCCAGCAGTAGTTATGGACGGACATATAATTCACCCCTCCACTTT	CASSSYGRTYNSPLHF	TRBV25-1	TRBJ1-6	NA	NA
TGCAGCGTCGGCCGGGACAGGGTTAACGAGCAGTACTTC	CSVGRDRVNEQYF	TRBV29-1	TRBJ2-7	TRBD1	few
TGTGCCAGCAGTCTATCCGGTAGCGGGGGGGCTTTTTATGAGCAGTTCTTC	CASSLSGSGGAFYEQFF	TRBV27	TRBJ2-1	TRBD2	few
TGTGCCAGCAGCTTCCTCCCCATGGCGCGAGATACGCAGTATTTT	CASSFLPMARDTQYF	TRBV7-2	TRBJ2-3	NA	NA